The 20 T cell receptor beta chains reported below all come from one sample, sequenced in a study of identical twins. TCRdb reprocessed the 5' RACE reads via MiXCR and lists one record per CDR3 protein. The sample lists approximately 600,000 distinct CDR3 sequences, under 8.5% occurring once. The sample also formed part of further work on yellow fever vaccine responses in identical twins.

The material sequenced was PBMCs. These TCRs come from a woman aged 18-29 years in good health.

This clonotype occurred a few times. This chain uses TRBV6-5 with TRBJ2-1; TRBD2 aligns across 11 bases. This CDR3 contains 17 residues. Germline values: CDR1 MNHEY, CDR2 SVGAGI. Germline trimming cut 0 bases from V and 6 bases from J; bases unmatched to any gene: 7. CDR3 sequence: CASSYSPLAGAGNEQFF. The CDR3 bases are TGTGCCAGCAGTTACTCCCCACTAGCGGGAGCTGGCAATGAGCAGTTCTTC.

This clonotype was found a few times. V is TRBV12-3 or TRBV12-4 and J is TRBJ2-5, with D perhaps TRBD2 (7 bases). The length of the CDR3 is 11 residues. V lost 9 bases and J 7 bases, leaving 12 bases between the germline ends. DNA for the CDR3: TGTGCCAGTAGAAGGGGGGGGACCCAGTACTTC. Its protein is CASRRGGTQYF.

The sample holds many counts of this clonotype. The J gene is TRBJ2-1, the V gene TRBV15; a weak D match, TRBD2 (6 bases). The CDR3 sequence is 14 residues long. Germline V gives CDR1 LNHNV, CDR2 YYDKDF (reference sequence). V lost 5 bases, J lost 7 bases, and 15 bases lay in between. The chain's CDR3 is CATSRGTFPNEQFF. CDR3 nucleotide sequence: TGTGCCACCAGCCGGGGGACCTTTCCAAATGAGCAGTTCTTC.

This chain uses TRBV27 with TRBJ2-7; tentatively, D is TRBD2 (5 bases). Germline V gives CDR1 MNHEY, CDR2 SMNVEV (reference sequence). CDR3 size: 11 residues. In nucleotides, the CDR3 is TGTGTCTCGCGTCGGGGCTACGAGCAGTACGTC. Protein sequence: CVSRRGYEQYV.

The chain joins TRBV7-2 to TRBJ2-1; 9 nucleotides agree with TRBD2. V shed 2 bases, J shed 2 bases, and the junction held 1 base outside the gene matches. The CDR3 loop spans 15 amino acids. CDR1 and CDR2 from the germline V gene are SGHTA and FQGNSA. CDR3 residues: CASSLLAGTYNEQFF. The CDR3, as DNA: TGTGCCAGCAGCTTACTAGCGGGGACCTACAATGAGCAGTTCTTC.

The CDR3 region has the DNA TGTGCCAGCAGCTTATACCAGGGGGGGGGCACAGATACGCAGTATTTT. Its protein product is CASSLYQGGGTDTQYF. The rearrangement uses TRBV7-8 and TRBJ2-3; D could derive from TRBD1 or TRBD2 (7 bases each). V was pared by 2 bases and J by 1 base, with 13 bases between. Germline V gene data show CDR1 as SGHVS and CDR2 as FQNEAQ. The CDR3 is made up of 16 amino acids. Based on the CDR3 plus reference TRBV7-8 and TRBJ2-3, the full variable domain is GAGVSQSPRYKVAKRGQDVALRCDPISGHVSLFWYQQALGQGPEFLTYFQNEAQLDKSGLPSDRFFAERPEGSVSTLKIQRTQQEDSAVYLCASSLYQGGGTDTQYFGPGTRLTVL.

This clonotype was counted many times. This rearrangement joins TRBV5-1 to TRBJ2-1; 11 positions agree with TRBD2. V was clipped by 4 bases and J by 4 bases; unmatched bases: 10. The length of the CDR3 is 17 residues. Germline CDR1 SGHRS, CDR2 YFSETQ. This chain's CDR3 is CASSASTSGSTYNEQFF. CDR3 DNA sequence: TGCGCCAGCAGCGCGAGCACTAGCGGGAGTACATACAATGAGCAGTTCTTC.

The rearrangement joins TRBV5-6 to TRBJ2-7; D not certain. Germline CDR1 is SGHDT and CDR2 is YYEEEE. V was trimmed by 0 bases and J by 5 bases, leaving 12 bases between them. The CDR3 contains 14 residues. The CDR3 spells CASSLGGVSDEQYF. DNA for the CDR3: TGTGCCAGCAGCTTGGGAGGAGTATCTGACGAGCAGTACTTC.

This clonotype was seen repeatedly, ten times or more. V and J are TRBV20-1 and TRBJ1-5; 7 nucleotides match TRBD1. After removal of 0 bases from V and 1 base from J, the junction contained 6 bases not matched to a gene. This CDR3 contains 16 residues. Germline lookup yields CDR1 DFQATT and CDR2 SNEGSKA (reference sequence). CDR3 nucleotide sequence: TGCAGTGCTAGAGATCGAAACAGGGGCAGCAATCAGCCCCAGCATTTT. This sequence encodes CSARDRNRGSNQPQHF.

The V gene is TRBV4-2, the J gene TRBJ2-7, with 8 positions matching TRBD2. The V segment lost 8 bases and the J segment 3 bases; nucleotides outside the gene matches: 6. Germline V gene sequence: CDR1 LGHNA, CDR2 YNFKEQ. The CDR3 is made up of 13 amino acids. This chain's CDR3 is CASAGGEVYEQYF. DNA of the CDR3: TGTGCCAGCGCCGGGGGGGAGGTCTACGAGCAGTACTTC.

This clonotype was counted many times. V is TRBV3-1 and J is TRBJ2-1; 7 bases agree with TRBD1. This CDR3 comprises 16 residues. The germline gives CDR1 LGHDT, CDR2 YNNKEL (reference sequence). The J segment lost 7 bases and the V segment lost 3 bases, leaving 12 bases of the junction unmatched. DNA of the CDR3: TGTGCCAGCAGCCATTCCGGGACAGCCTTTAAGAATGAGCAGTTCTTC. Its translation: CASSHSGTAFKNEQFF.

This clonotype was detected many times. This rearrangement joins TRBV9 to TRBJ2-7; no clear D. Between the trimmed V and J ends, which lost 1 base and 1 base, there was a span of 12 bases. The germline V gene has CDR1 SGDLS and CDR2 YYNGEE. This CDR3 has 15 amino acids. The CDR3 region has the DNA TGTGCCAGCAGCGTATCCGGCGGTATGTCCTACGAGCAGTACTTC. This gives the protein CASSVSGGMSYEQYF.

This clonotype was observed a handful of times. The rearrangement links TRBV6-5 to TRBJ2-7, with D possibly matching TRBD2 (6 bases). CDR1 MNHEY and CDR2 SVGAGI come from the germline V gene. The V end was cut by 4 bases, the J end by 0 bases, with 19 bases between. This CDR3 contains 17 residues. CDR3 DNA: TGTGCCAGCAGTTCCGGCTCTACTAGGGGAGGCTCCTACGAGCAGTACTTC. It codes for CASSSGSTRGGSYEQYF.

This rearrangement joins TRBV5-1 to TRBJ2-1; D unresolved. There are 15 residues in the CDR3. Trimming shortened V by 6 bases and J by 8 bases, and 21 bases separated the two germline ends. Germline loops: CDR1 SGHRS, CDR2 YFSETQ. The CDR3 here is CASKGALGMFDEQFF. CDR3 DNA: TGCGCCAGCAAGGGTGCCCTAGGGATGTTCGATGAGCAGTTCTTC.

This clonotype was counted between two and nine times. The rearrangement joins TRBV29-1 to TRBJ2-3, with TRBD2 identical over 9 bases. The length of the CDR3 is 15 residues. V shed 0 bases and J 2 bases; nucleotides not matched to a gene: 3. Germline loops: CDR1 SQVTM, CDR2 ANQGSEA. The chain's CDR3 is CSVEETSGYTDTQYF. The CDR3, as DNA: TGCAGCGTTGAAGAGACTAGCGGTTACACAGATACGCAGTATTTT.

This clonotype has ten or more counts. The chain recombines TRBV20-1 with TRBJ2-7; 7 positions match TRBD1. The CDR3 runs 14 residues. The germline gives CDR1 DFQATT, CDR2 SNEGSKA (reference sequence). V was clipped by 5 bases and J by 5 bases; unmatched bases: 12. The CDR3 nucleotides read TGCAGTGCTGAACCTCAACAGGGGTGGAACGAGCAGTACGTC. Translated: CSAEPQQGWNEQYV.

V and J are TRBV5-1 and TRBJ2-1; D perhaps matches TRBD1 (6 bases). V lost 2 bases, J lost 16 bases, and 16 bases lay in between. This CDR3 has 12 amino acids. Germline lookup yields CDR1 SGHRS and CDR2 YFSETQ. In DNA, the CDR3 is TGCGCCAGCAGCTTCAACGGGACAACGTGCTTCTTC. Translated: CASSFNGTTCFF. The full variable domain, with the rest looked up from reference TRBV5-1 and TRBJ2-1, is KAGVTQTPRYLIKTRGQQVTLSCSPISGHRSVSWYQQTPGQGLQFLFEYFSETQRNKGNFPGRFSGRQFSNSRSEMNVSTLELGDSALYLCASSFNGTTCFFGPGTRLTVL.

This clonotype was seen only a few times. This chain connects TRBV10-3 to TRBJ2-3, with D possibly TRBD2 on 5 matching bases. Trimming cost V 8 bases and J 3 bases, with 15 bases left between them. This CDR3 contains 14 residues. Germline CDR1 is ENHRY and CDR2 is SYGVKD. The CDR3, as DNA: TGTGCCATCTGCGAGGGTGCGTGGACAGATACGCAGTATTTT. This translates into CAICEGAWTDTQYF.

CDR3 DNA sequence: TGTGCCAGCAGCCAAGATTTTCGGGGCCTAAACTATGGCTACACCTTC. Amino acids: CASSQDFRGLNYGYTF. The V gene is TRBV3-1, the J gene TRBJ1-2; a weak D match, TRBD1 (5 bases). The V gene lost 0 bases and the J gene lost 2 bases, with 13 bases spanning the gap. The CDR3 has 16 residues. Germline V gene sequence: CDR1 LGHDT, CDR2 YNNKEL (reference sequence). The full variable domain, with the rest looked up from reference TRBV3-1 and TRBJ1-2, is DTAVSQTPKYLVTQMGNDKSIKCEQNLGHDTMYWYKQDSKKFLKIMFSYNNKELIINETVPNRFSPKSPDKAHLNLHINSLELGDSAVYFCASSQDFRGLNYGYTFGSGTRLTVV.

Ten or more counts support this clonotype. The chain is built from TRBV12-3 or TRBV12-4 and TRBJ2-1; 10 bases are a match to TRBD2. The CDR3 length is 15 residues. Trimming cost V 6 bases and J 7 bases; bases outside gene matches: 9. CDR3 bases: TGTGCCAGCAGGGCCGGACTAGCGGAGAGGAATGAGCAGTTCTTC. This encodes CASRAGLAERNEQFF.